This T cell receptor (beta chain) appears in the sequencing data of a study of T-cell reconstitution after alpha-beta-depleted transplantation in children. Study outcomes and limitations: Where some patients showed high TCRbeta diversity at day 60, it came from recipient T cells and thymic progenitors that had survived. Several hundred expanded graft clones reportedly gave rise to the alpha-beta T cells present about two months after transplant. When one year had passed after transplant, most T-cell counts and diversity came from newly produced T cells.

CDR3 size: 16 residues. Trimming at V came to 4 bases and at J to 1 base, leaving 6 bases not matched to a gene. Germline V CDR1 and CDR2: SGHTA, FQGNSA. A note on this clonotype: Its target is not known.

Library preparation (for TCRbeta) was performed with unique molecular identifiers. TCRdb re-analysed the PCR reads in MiXCR, keeping a single row per CDR3 protein. The sample lists around 90,000 distinct CDR3 sequences, about a sixth seen once, with around 19% in the top ten. The origin of this receptor is a male patient aged 2-15 years who had a stem cell transplant for acute lymphoblastic leukemia, so the T cells may come from the graft donor. The chain couples TRBV7-2 to TRBJ2-3; 9 bases fit TRBD2. The sequenced sample was PBMCs, mostly from graft donor cells, obtained 180 days after TCRalphabeta/CD19-depleted stem cell transplant. CDR3 amino acids: CASSWIAGVGTDTQYF. CDR3 bases: TGTGCCAGCAGCTGGATAGCGGGGGTGGGCACAGATACGCAGTATTTT. Full variable domain (missing parts from reference TRBV7-2 and TRBJ2-3): GAGVSQSPSNKVTEKGKDVELRCDPISGHTALYWYRQSLGQGLEFLIYFQGNSAPDKSGLPSDRFSAERTGGSVSTLTIQRTQQEDSAVYLCASSWIAGVGTDTQYFGPGTRLTVL.